One and the same sample provided the 8 T cell receptor beta chains below, sequenced in a study of cytotoxic CD8 clonotypes in ibrutinib-treated CLL. The table came from immunoSEQ multiplex PCR; TCRdb's copy has only in-frame clones and leaves some out. The sample shows over 95,000 clones, approximately 58% of them seen only once. Sequenced here: PBMCs, sampled after 24 months of ibrutinib treatment. These receptors were taken from a human donor with chronic lymphocytic leukemia.

This clone was seen a few times. The chain carries TRBV11-1 and TRBJ2-5; D perhaps matches TRBD1 (5 bases). The CDR3 totals 17 residues. With 1 base removed from V and 1 base from J, the gap between germline ends came to 16 bases. CDR1 is SGHAT, CDR2 FQDESV, per germline (reference sequence). CDR3 sequence: CASSLGFGSRGQETQYF. DNA of the CDR3: TGTGCCAGCAGCTTAGGGTTTGGCTCTAGGGGCCAAGAGACCCAGTACTTC.

This chain joins TRBV2 and TRBJ2-5; D possibly corresponds to TRBD1 (5 bases). Trimming took 7 bases from V and 5 from J, leaving 11 bases between them. The length of the CDR3 is 12 residues. Germline loops: CDR1 SNHLY, CDR2 FYNNEI. CDR3 nucleotide sequence: TGTGCCAGCACAGGGATTGGGGAGACCCAGTACTTC. The encoded protein is CASTGIGETQYF.

V and J are TRBV7-3 and TRBJ2-7; D might be TRBD2 (5 bases). Trimming took off 6 bases at V and 4 bases at J, with 16 bases between the two ends. This CDR3 contains 14 residues. Germline assignment: CDR1 SGHTA and CDR2 FQGTGA. The chain's CDR3 is CASRDPTEGYEQYF. The CDR3 coding sequence is TGTGCCAGCAGGGACCCGACCGAGGGATACGAGCAGTACTTC.

The rearrangement joins TRBV7-2 to TRBJ2-7, with D perhaps being TRBD1 or TRBD2 (5 bases each). Per the germline V gene, CDR1 is SGHTA and CDR2 is FQGNSA. V shed 1 base and J shed 5 bases, with 21 bases lying between them. There are 17 residues in the CDR3. In DNA form, the CDR3 reads TGTGCCAGCAGCTTAGAGGACGCATATCGTTTGGGGGACGAGCAGTACTTC. This codes for CASSLEDAYRLGDEQYF.

The CDR3 here is CASSPTWFSSYNEQFF. CDR3 bases: TGTGCCAGCAGCCCGACGTGGTTCAGCTCCTACAATGAGCAGTTCTTC. This chain uses TRBV11-2 with TRBJ2-1; D ambiguous. The CDR3 length is 16 residues. V lost 5 bases and J lost 0, with 14 bases in between. Germline V gives CDR1 SGHAT, CDR2 FQNNGV.

This clone was seen just once. This chain links TRBV18 with TRBJ2-7; tentative D call: TRBD1 (5 bases). Germline V gene lookup returns CDR1 KGHSH and CDR2 LQKENI. This CDR3 has 15 amino acids. Trimming removed 6 bases from V and 5 bases from J, with 20 bases in between. The CDR3 region is CASSDQQASADEQYF. The CDR3 DNA follows: TGTGCCAGCTCCGATCAACAGGCCTCGGCTGACGAGCAGTACTTC.

The count of this clone is one. The V call is TRBV15, the J call TRBJ2-7; 9 bases line up with TRBD1. The CDR3 contains 12 residues. The germline gives CDR1 LNHNV, CDR2 YYDKDF (reference sequence). Unmatched junction bases numbered 6, after V lost 11 bases and J lost 4 bases. CDR3 DNA: TGTGCCTCGCGGGACAGGGTGTACGAGCAGTACTTC. Amino acid sequence: CASRDRVYEQYF.

CDR3 residues: CASSVGQGTYNSPLHF. For the CDR3, the DNA is TGTGCCAGCAGCGTAGGGCAGGGAACCTATAATTCACCCCTCCACTTT. The chain has TRBV9 and TRBJ1-6; D is possibly TRBD1 (5 bases). The germline V and J ends were trimmed by 0 bases and 2 bases, with 9 bases remaining between them. This CDR3 spans 16 amino acids. Germline CDR1 is SGDLS and CDR2 is YYNGEE.